One sample yielded the 8 T cell receptor beta chains listed below, sequenced in a study of post-analysis software for immune sequencing data. Study results and limitations: Patients showed TRBV5-6, TRBV5-1 and TRBV20-1 among several TRBV segments more frequent than in controls.

Unique molecular identifiers were built into the TCR beta cDNA libraries. TCRdb re-analysed the PCR reads in MiXCR, keeping a single row per CDR3 protein. The sample lists roughly 800,000 distinct CDR3 sequences, around 53% occurring once. These receptors are not linked to any known antigen. Sequencing used blood. These receptors came from a girl aged 5 to 17 with multiple sclerosis.

This clonotype was seen once. The conserved phenylalanine or tryptophan normally closing the CDR3 is absent here, so this likely arose from a read error. The chain joins TRBV20-1 to TRBJ2-5; TRBD2 aligns across 11 bases. CDR3 length equals 13 residues. The V gene's germline CDR1 is DFQATT and CDR2 SNEGSKA (reference sequence). The V segment lost 3 bases and the J segment 11 bases; nucleotides outside the gene matches: 8. The CDR3 here is CSARRLAGHEQYL. CDR3 coding DNA: TGCAGTGCTAGGAGACTAGCGGGACATGAGCAGTACCTC.

The chain has TRBV7-3 and TRBJ2-3; possibly TRBD1 for D (6 bases). Deletions cut 1 base from V and 1 base from J, with 9 bases between. CDR3 length: 15 residues. From germline, CDR1 is SGHTA and CDR2 FQGTGA. CDR3 residues: CASSLKDRGTDTQYF. The DNA for the CDR3 is TGTGCCAGCAGCTTAAAGGACAGAGGCACAGATACGCAGTATTTT.

The V call is TRBV20-1, the J call TRBJ2-5; 8 bases align to TRBD2. V gave up 6 bases and J gave up 5 bases; unmatched junction bases: 8. The V gene's germline CDR1 is DFQATT and CDR2 SNEGSKA (reference sequence). The CDR3 runs 13 residues. CDR3 region: CSAYSGSRETQYF. CDR3 coding DNA: TGCAGTGCCTACAGCGGGAGTAGGGAGACCCAGTACTTC.

This clonotype was counted between two and nine times. The V call is TRBV7-2, the J call TRBJ1-2, with 7 positions matching TRBD1. Unmatched junction bases numbered 5, after V lost 1 base and J lost 6 bases. Germline loops: CDR1 SGHTA, CDR2 FQGNSA. The CDR3 is 14 amino acids. The CDR3 spells CASSLDQGGNGYTF. The CDR3 DNA reads TGTGCCAGCAGCTTAGACCAGGGGGGGAATGGCTACACCTTC.

This chain connects TRBV29-1 to TRBJ1-5; D is uncertain. Germline V lookup: CDR1 SQVTM, CDR2 ANQGSEA. V lost 4 bases to trimming and J lost 0 bases, with 7 bases between them. The CDR3 spans 13 residues. This CDR3 reads CSVGVNSNQPQHF. The CDR3 coding sequence is TGCAGCGTTGGGGTGAATAGCAATCAGCCCCAGCATTTT.

This clonotype has only a few counts. V gene TRBV5-1 combines with J gene TRBJ2-3; 7 positions match TRBD1. The CDR3 covers 13 residues. In germline, CDR1 is SGHRS, CDR2 YFSETQ. With 8 bases clipped from V and 2 bases from J, the junction kept 5 bases outside the gene matches. This chain's CDR3 is CASQGEITDTQYF. The CDR3 nucleotides are TGCGCCAGTCAGGGGGAAATCACAGATACGCAGTATTTT.

This chain links TRBV14 with TRBJ2-4, with TRBD2 matching 7 bases. The CDR3 totals 16 residues. Per the germline V gene, CDR1 is SGHDN and CDR2 is FVKESK. Trimming at V came to 2 bases and at J to 7 bases, leaving 11 bases not matched to a gene. CDR3 loop: CASSQPARAGVNIQYF. In DNA, the CDR3 is TGTGCCAGCAGCCAACCAGCTAGGGCGGGGGTTAACATTCAGTACTTC.

The sample holds a few counts of this clonotype. The CDR3: CASSQDVWQGAQETQYF. CDR3 nucleotides: TGCGCCAGCAGCCAAGACGTTTGGCAGGGGGCACAAGAGACCCAGTACTTC. This chain connects TRBV4-1 to TRBJ2-5; TRBD1 agrees at 8 bases. The CDR3 loop spans 17 amino acids. After removal of 0 bases from V and 2 bases from J, the junction contained 8 bases not matched to a gene. Germline CDR1 is MGHRA and CDR2 is YSYEKL.